This T cell receptor beta chain was sequenced for a study of T cells after posttransplantation cyclophosphamide. Study outcomes and limitations: Tissue-infiltrating T cells from skin or gut overlapped little with blood T cells. After PTCy, TRB diversity resembled that of CNI/methotrexate controls. Later blood repertoires were often dominated by clones from the donor CD8+ memory compartment.

TCRdb's table, derived via immunoSEQ multiplex PCR, lists solely in-frame clones and lacks some. Of some 25,000 clones in the sample, 86% were seen once. A remark on this clone: Its antigen remains unidentified.

This sequence originates from a woman in her sixties with a blood cancer, CMV-positive, and with a related stem cell donor. Sequencing input: PBMCs.

The CDR3 sequence is CASSDRGVYYGYTF. The CDR3 region has the DNA TGTGCCAGCAGTGACAGGGGGGTTTACTATGGCTACACCTTC. The V gene is TRBV6-1, the J gene TRBJ1-2, with 7 bases fitting TRBD1. The CDR3 runs 14 residues. Germline V gene lookup returns CDR1 MNHNS and CDR2 SASEGT. The ends lost 3 bases at V and 3 bases at J; junction bases unmatched: 4.